The sequence of this T cell receptor beta chain was determined in a study of blood T cells in healthy people across ages. Combining a sample-barcoded 5' primer with a J-beta primer mix, a second PCR ran for about 7 to 11 cycles. MiXCR, run by TCRdb on the 5' RACE reads, gives a single entry per CDR3 protein. In the table there are roughly 800,000 distinct CDR3 sequences, less than 70% of which are singletons. This clonotype appeared a few times. Germline loops: CDR1 SGHTA, CDR2 FQGNSA. The germline V and J ends were trimmed by 1 base and 8 bases, with 14 bases remaining between them. The CDR3 runs 14 residues.

This clonotype was sampled from a man of 80 years or more in good health. Sequenced material: blood. V usage is TRBV7-2 and J usage is TRBJ1-2; D perhaps matches TRBD1 (5 bases). CDR3 amino acids: CASSLEAGPGGYTF. The CDR3 DNA sequence: TGTGCCAGCAGCTTAGAGGCAGGGCCGGGGGGCTACACCTTC. Full variable domain (remainder filled in from reference TRBV7-2 and TRBJ1-2): GAGVSQSPSNKVTEKGKDVELRCDPISGHTALYWYRQSLGQGLEFLIYFQGNSAPDKSGLPSDRFSAERTGGSVSTLTIQRTQQEDSAVYLCASSLEAGPGGYTFGSGTRLTVV.